The present entry profiles one T cell receptor beta chain with its context. This record comes from a study of cytomegalovirus exposure and HLA in healthy donors. The CDR3 totals 19 residues. The germline CDR1 and CDR2 sequences are SNHLY and FYNNEI. Trimming cost V 4 bases and J 3 bases; bases outside gene matches: 16. Assay: immunoSEQ multiplex PCR; the TCRdb copy retains only in-frame clones and omits some. The sample has about 95,000 clones, about 85% seen once. The receptor was isolated from a man younger than 30 in good health and CMV-seropositive. The V call is TRBV2, the J call TRBJ2-2; 8 nucleotides match TRBD2. Sample: PBMCs. CDR3 sequence: CASSGERERVWIDTGELFF. The CDR3 DNA reads TGTGCCAGCAGTGGGGAGCGGGAGCGAGTTTGGATAGACACCGGGGAGCTGTTTTTT.